Each of the 21 T cell receptor beta chains below was sequenced from the same sample in a study of yellow fever vaccine responses in identical twins. TCRdb redid the calling of the RT-PCR reads with MiXCR, one entry per CDR3 protein. Here the sample spans 7,500 to 10,000 distinct CDR3 sequences, approximately 88% being singletons. This material consisted of T cells from blood (PBMCs), unsorted or a sorted subset (not recorded which), taken before or after yellow fever vaccination (not recorded which). Every receptor here comes from a woman between 18 and 29 years old who received the yellow fever vaccine.

The chain uses TRBV29-1 and TRBJ1-4; D not resolved. V dropped 6 bases and J dropped 8 bases, with 13 bases sitting between them. Germline CDR1 and CDR2: SQVTM and ANQGSEA. The CDR3 extends over 12 amino acids. The CDR3 region is CSVTESAEKLFF. CDR3 nucleotide sequence: TGCAGCGTCACCGAGTCGGCGGAAAAACTGTTTTTT.

As for this clonotype: The junction departs from the called germline gene at one end, perhaps through a read error. V usage is TRBV12-3 or TRBV12-4 and J usage is TRBJ2-2, with D perhaps matching TRBD1 (6 bases). There are 18 residues in the CDR3. The CDR3 here is CASSVAPGTNTNTGELFF. As DNA, the CDR3 is TGTGCCAGCAGTGTAGCTCCCGGGACAAATACGAACACCGGGGAGCTGTTTTTT.

The chain is built from TRBV3-1 and TRBJ2-3; the D is unclear. The germline gives CDR1 LGHDT, CDR2 YNNKEL (reference sequence). V was clipped by 3 bases and J by 1 base, with 17 bases between them. The CDR3 contains 17 residues. CDR3 loop: CASSQPTFRDGTDTQYF. The CDR3 DNA reads TGTGCCAGCAGCCAGCCTACTTTCAGAGATGGCACAGATACGCAGTATTTT.

The chain combines TRBV12-3 or TRBV12-4 with TRBJ1-2, with 11 bases identical to TRBD1. J lost 4 bases, V lost 3 bases, and 4 bases had no gene match. The CDR3 has 15 amino acids. The CDR3 sequence: CASSFRTGGAYGYTF. The CDR3, as DNA: TGTGCCAGCAGTTTCCGGACAGGGGGCGCCTATGGCTACACCTTC.

V gene TRBV12-3 or TRBV12-4 combines with J gene TRBJ2-1; D perhaps matches TRBD2 (6 bases). With 5 bases removed from V and 0 bases from J, the gap between germline ends came to 11 bases. CDR3 length: 15 residues. CDR3 region: CASSVSGSSYNEQFF. Here the CDR3 DNA reads TGTGCCAGCAGTGTTAGCGGAAGCTCCTACAATGAGCAGTTCTTC.

The chain employs TRBV2 and TRBJ2-7; D is unclear. Germline assignment: CDR1 SNHLY and CDR2 FYNNEI. Trimming took off 7 bases at V and 6 bases at J, with 7 bases between the two ends. The CDR3 contains 10 residues. CDR3 amino acids: CASKGREQYF. Written as DNA, the CDR3 is TGTGCCAGCAAGGGCCGCGAGCAGTACTTC. The full variable domain, in which reference TRBV2 and TRBJ2-7 provide the parts outside the CDR3, is EPEVTQTPSHQVTQMGQEVILRCVPISNHLYFYWYRQILGQKVEFLVSFYNNEISEKSEIFDDQFSVERPDGSNFTLKIRSTKLEDSAMYFCASKGREQYFGPGTRLTVT.

CDR3 loop: CASSPGTGTYNEQFF. Here the CDR3 DNA reads TGTGCCAGCAGCCCCGGAACAGGGACCTACAATGAGCAGTTCTTC. The chain has TRBV5-4 and TRBJ2-1; TRBD1 might be the D (6 bases). Germline-derived CDR1 and CDR2 are SGHNT and YYREEE (reference sequence). V was shortened by 4 bases and J by 2 bases, with 13 bases between the two germline ends. This CDR3 is built from 15 residues.

J is TRBJ2-1 and V is TRBV29-1; D is perhaps TRBD1 (7 bases). Trimming stripped 1 base from V and 10 bases from J, with 11 bases between. The germline V gene has CDR1 SQVTM and CDR2 ANQGSEA. The CDR3 is 12 amino acids. The CDR3 DNA is TGCAGCGTTGAAGGGACAGGACTAGAGCAGTTCTTC. Translation: CSVEGTGLEQFF.

This clonotype has a handful of counts. The chain uses TRBV6-1 and TRBJ1-2; D is uncertain. The V and J ends lost 5 bases and 4 bases respectively, with 8 bases between them. There are 12 residues in the CDR3. In germline, CDR1 is MNHNS, CDR2 SASEGT. The CDR3 DNA is TGTGCCAGCAGTAATCCCCTCTATGGCTACACCTTC. Translation: CASSNPLYGYTF.

This clonotype was observed once. The chain employs TRBV11-3 and TRBJ1-2, with TRBD1 identical over 7 bases. Germline assignment: CDR1 SGHNT and CDR2 YENEEA. This CDR3 is built from 17 residues. V shed 4 bases, J shed 0 bases, and the junction held 11 bases outside the gene matches. The CDR3: CASSSRGTETSNYGYTF. The DNA of the CDR3 is TGTGCCAGCAGCTCCCGCGGGACAGAAACATCTAACTATGGCTACACCTTC.

The V gene is TRBV25-1, the J gene TRBJ1-2; no clear D gene. V was trimmed by 6 bases and J by 5 bases, leaving 19 bases between them. The germline CDR1 and CDR2 sequences are MGHDK and SYGVNS. This CDR3 is 15 amino acids long. Here the CDR3 DNA reads TGTGCCAGCAGACCGGCGGGAGTGAGAAATTATGGCTACACCTTC. Protein product: CASRPAGVRNYGYTF.

The chain uses TRBV4-3 and TRBJ2-5; D gene unclear. Germline CDR1 reads LGHNA; CDR2 reads YSLEER. The CDR3 spans 14 residues. V dropped 0 bases and J dropped 7 bases, with 12 bases sitting between them. The CDR3 region is CASSQDRLSGTQYF. CDR3 sequence (DNA): TGCGCCAGCAGCCAAGATCGCCTATCTGGGACCCAGTACTTC.

J is TRBJ1-2 and V is TRBV5-1; possibly TRBD1 for D (5 bases). The V and J ends lost 0 bases and 6 bases respectively, with 21 bases between them. Germline-derived CDR1 and CDR2 are SGHRS and YFSETQ. The CDR3 length is 17 residues. The CDR3 protein is CASSLEGTGRELDGYTF. The CDR3, as DNA: TGCGCCAGCAGCTTGGAGGGGACTGGAAGAGAATTGGATGGCTACACCTTC.

With regard to this clonotype: At one end the junction does not follow the germline gene, possibly because of a read error. The genes are TRBV6-5 and TRBJ1-4; unclear D gene. Looked up from germline, CDR1 is MNHEY and CDR2 is SVGAGI. This CDR3 region has 15 residues. The CDR3 loop is CGSSYRSFPDPWLFF. DNA for the CDR3: TGTGGCAGCAGTTACCGTTCTTTTCCGGATCCTTGGCTGTTTTTT.

The chain joins TRBV27 to TRBJ2-7, with a weak D call TRBD2 (5 bases). V lost 6 bases, J lost 5 bases, and 20 bases lay in between. CDR3 length: 15 residues. Germline V gene sequence: CDR1 MNHEY, CDR2 SMNVEV (reference sequence). The CDR3 reads CASSQGLAPSHEQYF. The CDR3 bases are TGTGCCAGCAGCCAAGGACTCGCACCCTCGCACGAGCAGTACTTC.

The rearrangement uses TRBV28 and TRBJ2-4, with 7 nucleotides matching TRBD2. CDR3 length: 15 residues. Trimming cost V 5 bases and J 6 bases; bases outside gene matches: 10. The germline CDR1 and CDR2 sequences are MDHEN and SYDVKM. This CDR3 is CASSPPGGSANIQYF. CDR3 coding DNA: TGTGCCAGCAGTCCGCCGGGGGGTTCCGCAAACATTCAGTACTTC. The whole variable domain, remainder taken from reference TRBV28 and TRBJ2-4, is DVKVTQSSRYLVKRTGEKVFLECVQDMDHENMFWYRQDPGLGLRLIYFSYDVKMKEKGDIPEGYSVSREKKERFSLILESASTNQTSMYLCASSPPGGSANIQYFGAGTRLSVL.

The J gene is TRBJ1-5, the V gene TRBV5-6, with D tentatively TRBD1 (5 bases). The V gene lost 4 bases and the J gene lost 0 bases, with 14 bases spanning the gap. Germline CDR1 reads SGHDT; CDR2 reads YYEEEE. The CDR3 is 16 amino acids. CDR3 amino acids: CASSLGPPYSNQPQHF. CDR3 sequence (DNA): TGTGCCAGCAGCCTGGGGCCTCCTTATAGCAATCAGCCCCAGCATTTT.

The chain couples TRBV27 to TRBJ2-1; weak D call: TRBD2 (5 bases). The germline gives CDR1 MNHEY, CDR2 SMNVEV (reference sequence). V lost 1 base and J 10 bases, leaving 11 bases between the germline ends. The CDR3 runs 13 residues. The CDR3 here is CASSLYEGLEQFF. CDR3 nucleotide sequence: TGTGCCAGCAGTTTATACGAGGGTCTGGAGCAGTTCTTC.

The chain has TRBV7-9 and TRBJ1-1; unclear D gene. V shed 4 bases and J shed 1 base, with 7 bases lying between them. Germline assignment: CDR1 SEHNR and CDR2 FQNEAQ (reference sequence). There are 13 residues in the CDR3. The CDR3 loop is CASSSDPNTEAFF. The CDR3 nucleotides read TGTGCCAGCAGCTCCGACCCGAACACTGAAGCTTTCTTT.

This sequence joins TRBV7-3 and TRBJ2-7; D call uncertain. CDR1 is SGHTA and CDR2 is FQGTGA in the germline V gene. Trimming removed 2 bases at V and 5 bases at J, with 10 bases between. The CDR3 spans 13 residues. This CDR3 reads CASSLGPDDEQYF. CDR3 in DNA: TGTGCCAGCAGCTTAGGGCCAGATGACGAGCAGTACTTC.

V and J are TRBV15 and TRBJ2-2; TRBD1 matches 8 bases. Trimming took 1 base from V and 2 from J; bases not matched to a gene: 9. CDR1 and CDR2 (germline): LNHNV, YYDKDF (reference sequence). The CDR3 consists of 18 residues. CDR3: CATSRAPRGQANTGELFF. The CDR3, as DNA: TGTGCCACCAGCAGAGCCCCCCGGGGACAGGCTAACACCGGGGAGCTGTTTTTT.